The 3 T cell receptor beta chains below come from one sample, sequenced in a study of regulatory T cells in long-lasting Graves disease. The time point is: newly diagnosed GD, antithyroid drugs for less than 3 months. Generation of the TCR library employed RNA extracted from PBMCs. Construction of TCR beta libraries relied on iRepertoire HTBI primers and on Arm-PCR targeting CDR3 regions. TCRdb ran MiXCR on the multiplex PCR reads and lists one entry per CDR3 protein. The sample contains roughly 420,000 distinct CDR3 sequences, around 15% of which appear only once. This sample was shared with a second study, whose subject was T cells in Graves' hyperthyroidism and ophthalmopathy.

Source: peripheral blood mononuclear cells (PBMCs), taken at new diagnosis, from a patient treated with antithyroid drugs. Every receptor here comes from a woman in her 30s with Graves disease.

This clonotype came up many times. The chain is built from TRBV20-1 and TRBJ1-5, with TRBD1 matching over 7 bases. The CDR3 consists of 13 residues. CDR1 is DFQATT, CDR2 SNEGSKA, per germline (reference sequence). The J segment lost 2 bases and the V segment lost 5 bases, leaving 3 bases of the junction unmatched. CDR3 protein: CSAEGQGNQPQHF. The CDR3 DNA reads TGCAGTGCTGAAGGACAGGGCAATCAGCCCCAGCATTTT.

This clonotype appeared many times. V and J are TRBV4-1 and TRBJ2-1, with a tentative D call TRBD2 (6 bases). The V end lost 1 base, the J end lost 5 bases, and 12 bases lay between the germline ends. This CDR3 is 15 amino acids long. Germline CDR1 and CDR2: MGHRA and YSYEKL. CDR3 nucleotide sequence: TGCGCCAGCAGCCAAGTGGGGGACTCTGACAATGAGCAGTTCTTC. Translating it yields CASSQVGDSDNEQFF.

At least ten counts were recorded for this clonotype. This chain uses TRBV2 with TRBJ2-3; D unresolved. The CDR3 length is 15 residues. CDR1 SNHLY and CDR2 FYNNEI come from the germline V gene. V was cut by 5 bases and J by 2 bases, with 14 bases left in between. CDR3 DNA sequence: TGTGCCAGCAGTCCGAAGGCCGGCTTCACAGATACGCAGTATTTT. This translates into CASSPKAGFTDTQYF.